This T cell receptor beta chain was captured by sequencing in a study of T cell clones after liver transplantation. Study details: Post-transplant blood was tracked for graft-donor-reactive T cell clones identified in a pre-transplant mixed lymphocyte reaction. Tolerant meant at least one year fully off immunosuppression without liver enzymes above twice normal.

CD3+CD4+ and CD3+CD8+ cells were FACS-sorted from thawed unstimulated PBMCs. V lost 1 base and J lost 4, with 10 bases in between. Germline V gene sequence: CDR1 SEHNR, CDR2 FQNEAQ (reference sequence). The CDR3 spans 14 residues. Generated by immunoSEQ multiplex PCR, the TCRdb table keeps only in-frame clones and is missing some. The table includes about 8,900 clones, around 72% detected once. This clonotype was sampled from a human patient who received a liver transplant. A share of the T cells may be of graft donor origin. The gene calls are TRBV7-9 and TRBJ1-1; D gene unclear. The material sequenced was CD8+ T cells from blood, taken at the approximately 16-month timepoint. CDR3 nucleotides: TGTGCCAGCAGCTTAGGGCAGGAACCCACTGAAGCTTTCTTT. Translated: CASSLGQEPTEAFF.